This passage covers 13 T cell receptor beta chains from one sample sequenced in a study of cytomegalovirus exposure and HLA in healthy donors. Both 60 Vbeta primers and 13 Jbeta primers went into the PCR. Profiled with immunoSEQ multiplex PCR; TCRdb holds only in-frame clones, not every one. In the table there are about 180,000 clones, approximately 80% of which are singletons. Sequenced material: PBMCs. The receptors stem from a girl aged 5-17 years in good health and CMV-seropositive.

A single count supports this clone. The V and J genes are TRBV7-2 and TRBJ2-5, with D hard to call. CDR1 is SGHTA, CDR2 FQGNSA, per germline. The CDR3 spans 13 residues. Trimming shortened V by 2 bases and J by 5 bases, and 9 bases separated the two germline ends. Here the CDR3 reads CASSLFNSETQYF. CDR3 coding DNA: TGTGCCAGCAGCTTATTTAACTCCGAGACCCAGTACTTC. The full variable domain, its missing parts supplied by reference TRBV7-2 and TRBJ2-5, is GAGVSQSPSNKVTEKGKDVELRCDPISGHTALYWYRQSLGQGLEFLIYFQGNSAPDKSGLPSDRFSAERTGGSVSTLTIQRTQQEDSAVYLCASSLFNSETQYFGPGTRLLVL.

The chain links TRBV2 to TRBJ1-5; 12 bases match TRBD1. Germline V gives CDR1 SNHLY, CDR2 FYNNEI. The CDR3 spans 15 residues. The ends lost 7 bases at V and 6 bases at J; junction bases unmatched: 7. In DNA form, the CDR3 reads TGTGCCAGCAAAACCGGGACAGGGGGCTTTCAGCCCCAGCATTTT. Its protein is CASKTGTGGFQPQHF. Complete variable domain (other parts from reference TRBV2 and TRBJ1-5): EPEVTQTPSHQVTQMGQEVILRCVPISNHLYFYWYRQILGQKVEFLVSFYNNEISEKSEIFDDQFSVERPDGSNFTLKIRSTKLEDSAMYFCASKTGTGGFQPQHFGDGTRLSIL.

This chain uses TRBV5-1 with TRBJ2-5, with TRBD2 matching over 9 bases. Looked up from germline, CDR1 is SGHRS and CDR2 is YFSETQ. The CDR3 consists of 16 residues. V shed 3 bases, J shed 3 bases, and the junction held 9 bases outside the gene matches. CDR3 amino acids: CASSYWARTSEETQYF. CDR3 DNA sequence: TGCGCCAGCAGCTATTGGGCTAGGACTAGCGAAGAGACCCAGTACTTC.

This clone was detected a few times. The V call is TRBV29-1, the J call TRBJ1-5, with a weak D call TRBD1 (6 bases). The germline V and J ends were trimmed by 6 bases and 6 bases, with 15 bases remaining between them. Germline V gene data show CDR1 as SQVTM and CDR2 as ANQGSEA. The CDR3 sequence is 13 residues long. The DNA of the CDR3 is TGCAGCGTAGGCTCGGGGGGCAGTCAGCCCCAGCATTTT. It codes for CSVGSGGSQPQHF.

The CDR3 DNA is TGTGCCAGCAGTGAAGGGGCGGGAGGGCTTCGCTACGAGCAGTACTTC. Translated, it gives CASSEGAGGLRYEQYF. The J gene is TRBJ2-7, the V gene TRBV2; 9 bases align to TRBD2. The CDR3 extends over 16 amino acids. V dropped 1 base and J dropped 3; count of bases not matched to a gene: 7. CDR1 and CDR2 (germline): SNHLY, FYNNEI.

This chain connects TRBV7-9 to TRBJ2-7, with TRBD2 identical over 10 bases. Unmatched junction bases numbered 11, after V lost 5 bases and J lost 7 bases. CDR3 length: 15 residues. The germline gives CDR1 SEHNR, CDR2 FQNEAQ (reference sequence). This chain's CDR3 is CASSRPLAGVGEQYF. The CDR3 DNA reads TGTGCCAGCAGCCGGCCCCTAGCGGGAGTGGGAGAGCAGTACTTC.

This sequence joins TRBV5-6 and TRBJ2-3, with 15 bases lining up with TRBD2. This CDR3 spans 15 amino acids. V dropped 3 bases and J dropped 9; count of bases not matched to a gene: 5. The germline V gene encodes CDR1 SGHDT and CDR2 YYEEEE. For the CDR3, the DNA is TGTGCCAGCAGCTCGGGACTAGCGGGAGGAGTCACGCAGTATTTT. Amino acids: CASSSGLAGGVTQYF.

The chain employs TRBV7-9 and TRBJ2-1, with 10 bases aligning to TRBD2. The CDR3 is 16 residues long. J gave up 8 bases and V 3 bases, and 10 bases lay outside the gene matches. CDR1 and CDR2 from the germline V gene are SEHNR and FQNEAQ (reference sequence). The CDR3 loop is CASSFLAGVGRYEQFF. CDR3 nucleotide sequence: TGTGCCAGCAGCTTTCTAGCGGGAGTCGGTAGGTATGAGCAGTTCTTC.

This chain joins TRBV2 and TRBJ2-5, with D perhaps matching TRBD2 (5 bases). The CDR3 covers 12 residues. Deletions cut 7 bases from V and 8 bases from J, with 14 bases between. Germline CDR1 SNHLY, CDR2 FYNNEI. The CDR3 DNA is TGTGCCAGCACCCCGGGTGGGAGAACCCAGTACTTC. Its translation: CASTPGGRTQYF. Full variable domain (missing parts from reference TRBV2 and TRBJ2-5): EPEVTQTPSHQVTQMGQEVILRCVPISNHLYFYWYRQILGQKVEFLVSFYNNEISEKSEIFDDQFSVERPDGSNFTLKIRSTKLEDSAMYFCASTPGGRTQYFGPGTRLLVL.

V gene TRBV4-1 combines with J gene TRBJ1-2; TRBD1 matches at 11 bases. Germline V gives CDR1 MGHRA, CDR2 YSYEKL. The CDR3 has 20 amino acids. The J segment lost 8 bases and the V segment lost 0 bases, leaving 20 bases of the junction unmatched. CDR3 sequence: CASSQEVPLRDRGGRGGYTF. In DNA form, the CDR3 reads TGCGCCAGCAGCCAAGAAGTTCCCCTCCGGGACAGGGGGGGTAGGGGGGGCTACACCTTC.

J is TRBJ2-1 and V is TRBV5-1; 13 positions agree with TRBD2. CDR1 and CDR2 from the germline V gene are SGHRS and YFSETQ. The V and J ends lost 4 bases and 8 bases, in that order; junction bases with no gene match: 6. This CDR3 comprises 15 residues. The CDR3 DNA reads as TGCGCCAGCAGCGTACTAGCGGGAGGGCCGGATGAGCAGTTCTTC. Translated: CASSVLAGGPDEQFF.

This sequence joins TRBV7-9 and TRBJ2-7, with 10 bases aligning to TRBD1. The CDR3 is 14 amino acids. Germline CDR1 reads SEHNR; CDR2 reads FQNEAQ (reference sequence). With 5 bases clipped from V and 4 bases from J, the junction kept 5 bases outside the gene matches. CDR3: CASSGGDRGYEQYF. For the CDR3, the DNA is TGTGCCAGCAGCGGGGGGGACAGGGGATACGAGCAGTACTTC.

The V gene is TRBV15, the J gene TRBJ2-7; weak D call: TRBD2 (7 bases). This CDR3 has 15 residues. Trimming left V 5 bases short and J 5 bases short, with 19 bases between. Looked up from germline, CDR1 is LNHNV and CDR2 is YYDKDF (reference sequence). CDR3 bases: TGTGCCACCAGCCCCCGAGGGGGACTAACAAACGAGCAGTACTTC. It specifies CATSPRGGLTNEQYF.